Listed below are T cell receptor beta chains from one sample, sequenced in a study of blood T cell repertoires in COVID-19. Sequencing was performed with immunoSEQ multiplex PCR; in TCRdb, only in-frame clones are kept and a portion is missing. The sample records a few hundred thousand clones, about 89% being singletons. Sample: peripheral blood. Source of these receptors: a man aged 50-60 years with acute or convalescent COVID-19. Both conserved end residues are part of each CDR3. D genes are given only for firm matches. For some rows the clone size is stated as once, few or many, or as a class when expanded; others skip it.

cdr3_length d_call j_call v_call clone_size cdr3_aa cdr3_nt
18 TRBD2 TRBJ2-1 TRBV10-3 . CAITLTPGLAGGQGEQFF TGTGCCATCACCTTGACCCCGGGACTAGCGGGGGGGCAGGGTGAGCAGTTCTTC
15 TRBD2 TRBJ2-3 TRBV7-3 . CASSPWTSSTDTQYF TGTGCCAGCAGCCCCTGGACTAGCAGCACAGATACGCAGTATTTT
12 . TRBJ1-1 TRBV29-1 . CSVGGGRAEAFF TGCAGCGTTGGTGGGGGCAGGGCTGAAGCTTTCTTT
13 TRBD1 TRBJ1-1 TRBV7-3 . CASSSGQGTEAFF TGTGCCAGCAGCTCTGGACAGGGCACTGAAGCTTTCTTT
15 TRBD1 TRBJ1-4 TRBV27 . CASSLYTGGNEKLFF TGTGCCAGCAGTTTATATACAGGGGGGAATGAAAAACTGTTTTTT
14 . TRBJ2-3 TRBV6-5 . CASNPGEGTDTQYF TGTGCCAGCAACCCAGGGGAAGGCACAGATACGCAGTATTTT
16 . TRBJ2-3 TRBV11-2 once CASSSLGGSRTDTQYF TGTGCCAGCAGCTCCCTTGGGGGCAGCCGCACAGATACGCAGTATTTT
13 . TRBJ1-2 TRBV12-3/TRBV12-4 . CASSSDSLYGYTF TGTGCCAGCAGCTCAGACAGCCTCTATGGCTACACCTTC
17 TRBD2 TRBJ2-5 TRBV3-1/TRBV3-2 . CASSQEGLAGERETQYF TGTGCCAGCAGCCAAGAGGGGCTAGCGGGGGAGCGGGAGACCCAGTACTTC
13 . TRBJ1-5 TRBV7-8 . CASSLAGLQPQHF TGTGCCAGCAGCTTAGCGGGGCTTCAGCCCCAGCATTTT